These 18 T cell receptor beta chains were all obtained from the same sample, sequenced in a study of T cells after yellow fever vaccination. Each CDR3 protein gets one entry after TCRdb re-called the 5' RACE reads with MiXCR. The sample has approximately 550,000 distinct CDR3 sequences, about 19% seen once. The sample consisted of PBMCs, taken 15 days after the yellow fever booster vaccination. The source is a man aged 25 to 40 who received the YFV17D yellow fever vaccine.

This clonotype was seen a handful of times. The V gene is TRBV24-1, the J gene TRBJ2-3; D is ambiguous. This CDR3 is 13 amino acids long. Germline values: CDR1 KGHDR, CDR2 SFDVKD. The V end was cut by 12 bases, the J end by 3 bases, with 15 bases between. The CDR3 bases are TGTGCCGTCAGCCCCCACGGGACAGATACGCAGTATTTT. Its protein product is CAVSPHGTDTQYF.

CDR3 region: CASLSGLATRSRTDTQYF. The CDR3 bases are TGTGCCAGCCTATCGGGACTAGCAACTCGAAGTCGCACAGATACGCAGTATTTT. The V call is TRBV7-8, the J call TRBJ2-3; 9 positions agree with TRBD2. The V gene end was trimmed by 8 bases and the J gene end by 1 base; junction bases not matched to a gene: 16. The germline V gene has CDR1 SGHVS and CDR2 FQNEAQ. This CDR3 has 18 amino acids.

J is TRBJ2-1 and V is TRBV2; 9 nucleotides align to TRBD1. This CDR3 region has 13 residues. Trimming cost V 5 bases and J 6 bases; bases outside gene matches: 2. Germline V gene lookup returns CDR1 SNHLY and CDR2 FYNNEI. The CDR3 protein is CASSPTGGNEQFF. The CDR3 nucleotides are TGTGCCAGCAGTCCGACAGGGGGCAATGAGCAGTTCTTC.

The rearrangement links TRBV20-1 to TRBJ2-1, with 12 bases identical to TRBD2. The V gene end was trimmed by 0 bases and the J gene end by 0 bases; junction bases not matched to a gene: 6. Germline lookup yields CDR1 DFQATT and CDR2 SNEGSKA (reference sequence). The CDR3 is 18 amino acids. The CDR3, as DNA: TGCAGTGCTAGAGATACTAGCGGGAGGATTAGCTCCTACAATGAGCAGTTCTTC. Residues: CSARDTSGRISSYNEQFF.

The genes are TRBV20-1 and TRBJ2-3; D might be TRBD1 (6 bases). The CDR3 spans 15 residues. The V gene lost 3 bases and the J gene lost 2 bases, with 15 bases spanning the gap. Germline V gene sequence: CDR1 DFQATT, CDR2 SNEGSKA (reference sequence). The CDR3 DNA sequence: TGCAGTGCTAGTGGGAAACAGGGATCCACAGATACGCAGTATTTT. Translating it yields CSASGKQGSTDTQYF.

This rearrangement joins TRBV20-1 to TRBJ2-1, with 9 bases aligning to TRBD1. The CDR3 is 15 amino acids. The germline V gene has CDR1 DFQATT and CDR2 SNEGSKA (reference sequence). V trimming: 7 bases; J trimming: 6 bases; junction bases outside the gene matches: 13. CDR3 amino acids: CSVPIAGQGGNEQFF. CDR3 nucleotides: TGCAGTGTTCCTATCGCGGGACAGGGCGGCAATGAGCAGTTCTTC.

This clonotype has just a few counts. The chain is built from TRBV7-8 and TRBJ2-7; TRBD2 is a possible D gene (5 bases). V lost 4 bases to trimming and J lost 6 bases, with 16 bases between them. Per germline, CDR1 SGHVS and CDR2 FQNEAQ. CDR3 length: 14 amino acids. CDR3 coding DNA: TGTGCCAGCAGCTCCCCCGGGGATGGATTCGAGCAGTACTTC. The encoded protein is CASSSPGDGFEQYF.

This clonotype was found a few times. The rearrangement links TRBV7-6 to TRBJ2-1, with 9 bases identical to TRBD2. V shed 0 bases, J shed 4 bases, and the junction held 7 bases outside the gene matches. CDR3 length equals 17 residues. Germline V gene lookup returns CDR1 SGHVS and CDR2 FNYEAQ. The chain's CDR3 is CASSLAQSGRKYNEQFF. In nucleotides, the CDR3 is TGTGCCAGCAGCTTAGCGCAAAGCGGGAGGAAGTACAATGAGCAGTTCTTC.

The chain combines TRBV18 with TRBJ1-5; D is possibly TRBD1 (6 bases). This CDR3 region has 15 residues. Germline CDR1 KGHSH, CDR2 LQKENI. Trimming took off 5 bases at V and 2 bases at J, with 13 bases between the two ends. CDR3 protein: CASSAGEGGNQPQHF. The DNA for the CDR3 is TGTGCCAGCTCAGCAGGAGAGGGGGGCAATCAGCCCCAGCATTTT.

This clonotype was recorded many times. The rearrangement links TRBV25-1 to TRBJ2-2; TRBD1 matches at 9 bases. CDR3 length: 15 residues. The germline V gene has CDR1 MGHDK and CDR2 SYGVNS. The ends lost 5 bases at V and 5 bases at J; junction bases unmatched: 6. The CDR3, as DNA: TGTGCCAGCAGTCTACAGGGGGCATATACCGGGGAGCTGTTTTTT. Residues: CASSLQGAYTGELFF. The whole variable domain, filled in from reference TRBV25-1 and TRBJ2-2, reads EADIYQTPRYLVIGTGKKITLECSQTMGHDKMYWYQQDPGMELHLIHYSYGVNSTEKGDLSSESTVSRIRTEHFPLTLESARPSHTSQYLCASSLQGAYTGELFFGEGSRLTVL.

The chain links TRBV19 to TRBJ2-4, with D possibly being TRBD2 (5 bases). The germline V gene encodes CDR1 LNHDA and CDR2 SQIVND (reference sequence). The V gene lost 4 bases and the J gene lost 9 bases, with 10 bases spanning the gap. This CDR3 region has 12 residues. The CDR3, as DNA: TGTGCCAGTAGTACGAACCGGGGCATTCAGTACTTC. Translating it yields CASSTNRGIQYF.

This clonotype came up a few times. The rearrangement uses TRBV28 and TRBJ2-7; 8 nucleotides agree with TRBD2. Germline loops: CDR1 MDHEN, CDR2 SYDVKM. The V segment lost 2 bases and the J segment 3 bases; nucleotides outside the gene matches: 9. The CDR3 has 16 amino acids. Here the CDR3 reads CASSLLAGGEDYEQYF. The CDR3 DNA sequence: TGTGCCAGCAGTTTACTAGCGGGCGGTGAGGACTACGAGCAGTACTTC.

This clonotype was observed many times. This chain joins TRBV18 and TRBJ2-7; the D is unclear. V was cut by 0 bases and J by 1 base, with 19 bases left in between. The CDR3 loop spans 18 amino acids. The germline V gene has CDR1 KGHSH and CDR2 LQKENI. This chain's CDR3 is CASSPPITDPVLSYEQYF. CDR3 DNA sequence: TGTGCCAGCTCACCACCAATCACAGATCCTGTCCTGTCCTACGAGCAGTACTTC.

The V call is TRBV7-2, the J call TRBJ2-5, with D uncertain. Germline CDR1 and CDR2: SGHTA and FQGNSA. Deletions cut 1 base from V and 5 bases from J, with 14 bases between. The CDR3 is 15 amino acids. The CDR3 bases are TGTGCCAGCAGCTTAGGAAGAGTAGGGCTCGAGACCCAGTACTTC. This encodes CASSLGRVGLETQYF.

This sequence joins TRBV20-1 and TRBJ2-5, with D unclear. The CDR3 is 15 amino acids. Germline CDR1 DFQATT, CDR2 SNEGSKA (reference sequence). V lost 0 bases and J lost 4, with 15 bases in between. The DNA for the CDR3 is TGCAGTGCTAGAGATTATTTGGTAGCCGGAGAGACCCAGTACTTC. This codes for CSARDYLVAGETQYF.

There are many counts of this clonotype. CDR3 sequence: CASSSGQITDTQYF. DNA of the CDR3: TGTGCCAGCAGTTCCGGACAGATCACAGATACGCAGTATTTT. V is TRBV12-3 or TRBV12-4 and J is TRBJ2-3; possible D gene TRBD1, 6 bases. Trimming cost V 4 bases and J 2 bases, with 10 bases left between them. The CDR3 has 14 amino acids.

The rearrangement links TRBV5-1 to TRBJ2-2; D is ambiguous. The CDR3 has 18 residues. Germline V gene lookup returns CDR1 SGHRS and CDR2 YFSETQ. Trimming cost V 0 bases and J 0 bases, with 15 bases left between them. CDR3 nucleotide sequence: TGCGCCAGCAGCTTGGCCGAAGGTTGGGCTTCGAACACCGGGGAGCTGTTTTTT. It specifies CASSLAEGWASNTGELFF.

This sequence joins TRBV19 and TRBJ2-1; no firm D call. Per the germline V gene, CDR1 is LNHDA and CDR2 is SQIVND (reference sequence). V was trimmed by 7 bases and J by 4 bases, leaving 14 bases between them. The length of the CDR3 is 14 residues. CDR3 residues: CASNRGRNYNEQFF. CDR3 bases: TGTGCCAGTAACAGAGGACGGAATTACAATGAGCAGTTCTTC.